The text below deals with one TCR beta chain. The antigen remains undetermined. This sample is part of a study of shared clonotypes between healthy human individuals. Study-level points and caveats: Estimated richness was generally greater in naive than memory subsets.

Deep was the level at which the assay was run. The authors split each subset's genomic DNA evenly across several immunoSEQ plates. Data came from immunoSEQ multiplex PCR; TCRdb stores just in-frame clones and leaves some out. The sample contains approximately 1.5 million clones, around 98% of which appear only once. The CDR3 is 17 residues long. V dropped 3 bases and J dropped 0 bases, with 17 bases sitting between them. CDR1 KGHSH and CDR2 LQKENI come from the germline V gene. The specimen was naive CD4+ T cells sorted from blood. Specified subset: CD45RA+ positively selected. This rearrangement joins TRBV18 to TRBJ1-2; the D gene is possibly TRBD1 (5 bases). The receptor comes from a man aged 30 to 45 in good health. This CDR3 reads CASSPRDGGTPNYGYTF. The CDR3 DNA follows: TGTGCCAGCTCACCTCGGGACGGAGGGACCCCTAACTATGGCTACACCTTC.